The rows below give T cell receptor beta chains drawn from one sample of a study of blood T cell repertoires in COVID-19. Sequenced by immunoSEQ multiplex PCR; TCRdb stores in-frame clones only, minus some. The table shows around 330,000 clones, with around 91% occurring only once. Material for sequencing was PBMCs or T cells enriched from blood (not recorded which). Every receptor here comes from a woman aged 35 to 49 who had recovered from COVID-19. Each CDR3 is given without its conserved first and last residue.

V gene	CDR3 protein
TRBV7-2	ASSLGGGSSYEQY
TRBV15	ATSTVAGKPQQY
TRBV7-2	ASSSGQGPQPQH
TRBV18	ASSPDREAF
TRBV21-1	ASSIGDTSYEQY
TRBV19	ASIMGSYSNQPQH
TRBV12-5	ASGLTGQGHQFNEQF
TRBV9	ASSAGGLIETQY
TRBV28	ASSLKRGGYGYT
TRBV6-4	ASSVSQGYYNEQF
TRBV5-8	ASSLIETGDADTQY
TRBV12-2	ASRFLRCTLTYEQY
TRBV7-9	ASIQGSDWAAGELF
TRBV30	AWTGYSGNTIY
TRBV7-3	ASSEGADTQY
TRBV6-5	ASFNTPGAQY
TRBV7-9	ASSLRGGVYNEQF
TRBV4-1	ASSGLAGGADTQY
TRBV14	ASSQELGAGETQY
TRBV10-3	AISESPAGLGANVLT
TRBV5-4	ASSRNRGTDTQY
TRBV3-1/TRBV3-2	ASSQGAGGSYEQY
TRBV7-9	ASSLYEGNGYT